A selection of T cell receptor beta chains follows, all from one sample in a study of PD-1 blockade in classical Hodgkin lymphoma. Repertoires were generated with immunoSEQ multiplex PCR, while TCRdb's copy carries only in-frame clones and drops some. The sample has about 11,000 clones, roughly four fifths seen once. This material consisted of peripheral blood mononuclear cells (PBMCs), taken before the second cycle of nivolumab. Receptors originate from a human donor with classical Hodgkin lymphoma. Both conserved end residues are trimmed from each CDR3. The D gene is left open where the match is weak.

d_call: TRBD1; j_call: TRBJ2-1; v_call: TRBV28; cdr3_aa: ASSSRTGEYRGSLSPVVNEQF
d_call: NA; j_call: TRBJ2-4; v_call: TRBV19; cdr3_aa: ASGEGAKNIQY
d_call: TRBD2; j_call: TRBJ2-2; v_call: TRBV5-1; cdr3_aa: ASSFGGGPSNTGELF
d_call: NA; j_call: TRBJ2-2; v_call: TRBV5-8; cdr3_aa: ARRDLGELF
d_call: NA; j_call: TRBJ2-2; v_call: TRBV9; cdr3_aa: ASSVGGTGELF
d_call: NA; j_call: TRBJ2-2; v_call: TRBV29-1; cdr3_aa: SVGRTGNTGELF
d_call: TRBD1; j_call: TRBJ2-1; v_call: TRBV4-1; cdr3_aa: ASSHRNRGRSYNEQF
d_call: TRBD2; j_call: TRBJ2-2; v_call: TRBV27; cdr3_aa: ASSLGTSGKGLF
d_call: NA; j_call: TRBJ2-5; v_call: TRBV5-1; cdr3_aa: ASSLGPQETQY
d_call: TRBD1; j_call: TRBJ2-2; v_call: TRBV30; cdr3_aa: AWLGTGQNTGELF
d_call: NA; j_call: TRBJ1-1; v_call: TRBV27; cdr3_aa: ASSLRGGREAF
d_call: NA; j_call: TRBJ2-3; v_call: TRBV7-2; cdr3_aa: ASSPLGLGDTQY
d_call: NA; j_call: TRBJ2-1; v_call: TRBV7-9; cdr3_aa: AILPDSYNEQF
d_call: NA; j_call: TRBJ2-5; v_call: TRBV4-1; cdr3_aa: ASSQERSETQY
d_call: TRBD2; j_call: TRBJ2-2; v_call: TRBV5-1; cdr3_aa: ASSLVSGVGELF
d_call: TRBD1; j_call: TRBJ2-7; v_call: TRBV7-9; cdr3_aa: ASNQIGGTGGLYEQY
d_call: NA; j_call: TRBJ1-1; v_call: TRBV6-1; cdr3_aa: ASNTGLNTEAF
d_call: NA; j_call: TRBJ2-3; v_call: TRBV10-3; cdr3_aa: AIRVTDTQY
d_call: NA; j_call: TRBJ2-2; v_call: TRBV2; cdr3_aa: ASSEQGFGELF
d_call: TRBD1; j_call: TRBJ2-2; v_call: TRBV4-1; cdr3_aa: ASSPVPGGANTGELF
d_call: NA; j_call: TRBJ2-7; v_call: TRBV27; cdr3_aa: ASSSHFSYEQY
d_call: NA; j_call: TRBJ2-7; v_call: TRBV28; cdr3_aa: ASSFQPYEQY
d_call: NA; j_call: TRBJ2-2; v_call: TRBV11-2; cdr3_aa: ASSLVPVWELF
d_call: TRBD1; j_call: TRBJ1-2; v_call: TRBV30; cdr3_aa: AWSTGTGGGYGYT
d_call: TRBD1; j_call: TRBJ2-5; v_call: TRBV30; cdr3_aa: AWSVREDRLWQETQY
d_call: TRBD1; j_call: TRBJ1-2; v_call: TRBV4-3; cdr3_aa: ASSQGQGWDTYGYT
d_call: NA; j_call: TRBJ1-2; v_call: TRBV18; cdr3_aa: ASSPLMGASYGYT
d_call: NA; j_call: TRBJ2-7; v_call: TRBV29-1; cdr3_aa: SVDNAVREQY
d_call: TRBD1; j_call: TRBJ2-5; v_call: TRBV5-1; cdr3_aa: ASSLAFIGTGRETQY
d_call: NA; j_call: TRBJ2-3; v_call: TRBV7-9; cdr3_aa: ASSLGFGVEADTQY
d_call: TRBD1; j_call: TRBJ1-2; v_call: TRBV16; cdr3_aa: ASSQSRQGRNNYGYT
d_call: NA; j_call: TRBJ2-4; v_call: TRBV7-2; cdr3_aa: ASSFFGGDLDIQY
d_call: NA; j_call: TRBJ2-1; v_call: TRBV4-2; cdr3_aa: ASSQDIRRVSYNEQF
d_call: TRBD2; j_call: TRBJ2-1; v_call: TRBV2; cdr3_aa: ASSEKVNLAGRYNEQF
d_call: TRBD1; j_call: TRBJ1-2; v_call: TRBV5-1; cdr3_aa: ASSRPGQGSDGYT
d_call: TRBD2; j_call: TRBJ2-1; v_call: TRBV6-4; cdr3_aa: ASSATSGGANEQF
d_call: NA; j_call: TRBJ1-1; v_call: TRBV28; cdr3_aa: ASSFWTANTEAF
d_call: NA; j_call: TRBJ1-2; v_call: TRBV7-2; cdr3_aa: ASNLRQGNYGYT
d_call: NA; j_call: TRBJ2-7; v_call: TRBV19; cdr3_aa: ASSSDLYEQY
d_call: NA; j_call: TRBJ2-3; v_call: TRBV9; cdr3_aa: ASSAEGRGADTQY
d_call: TRBD1; j_call: TRBJ2-7; v_call: TRBV10-3; cdr3_aa: AIRAGTGVSEQY
d_call: NA; j_call: NA; v_call: TRBV7-2; cdr3_aa: ASSLSWGEQY
d_call: NA; j_call: TRBJ2-7; v_call: TRBV28; cdr3_aa: ASIPGGKYEQY
d_call: NA; j_call: TRBJ1-5; v_call: TRBV7-3; cdr3_aa: ASSLEWNQPQH
d_call: NA; j_call: TRBJ1-1; v_call: TRBV9; cdr3_aa: ASSASGHLGAEAF
d_call: NA; j_call: TRBJ2-7; v_call: TRBV19; cdr3_aa: ASSIFLAGTYEQY
d_call: TRBD2; j_call: TRBJ2-5; v_call: TRBV28; cdr3_aa: ASTSASGWETQY
d_call: NA; j_call: TRBJ1-2; v_call: TRBV19; cdr3_aa: ASSYGGDYGYT
d_call: NA; j_call: TRBJ2-7; v_call: TRBV7-9; cdr3_aa: ASSSGRLTYEQY
d_call: TRBD2; j_call: TRBJ2-5; v_call: TRBV4-1; cdr3_aa: ASSLGGGAVKTQY
d_call: TRBD1; j_call: TRBJ2-5; v_call: TRBV6-1; cdr3_aa: ASSPGQGTQETQY
d_call: TRBD1; j_call: TRBJ1-2; v_call: TRBV5-6; cdr3_aa: ASSPGQGLATYYGYT
d_call: NA; j_call: TRBJ2-6; v_call: TRBV5-1; cdr3_aa: ASSLGGSGANVLT
d_call: TRBD2; j_call: TRBJ2-2; v_call: TRBV10-3; cdr3_aa: AISDSGTSSTGELF
d_call: NA; j_call: TRBJ2-1; v_call: TRBV4-3; cdr3_aa: ASSQDWDEQF
d_call: NA; j_call: TRBJ1-2; v_call: TRBV18; cdr3_aa: ASSPLPGPEGDGYT
d_call: TRBD2; j_call: TRBJ2-5; v_call: TRBV6-1; cdr3_aa: ASSEAAGGAETQY